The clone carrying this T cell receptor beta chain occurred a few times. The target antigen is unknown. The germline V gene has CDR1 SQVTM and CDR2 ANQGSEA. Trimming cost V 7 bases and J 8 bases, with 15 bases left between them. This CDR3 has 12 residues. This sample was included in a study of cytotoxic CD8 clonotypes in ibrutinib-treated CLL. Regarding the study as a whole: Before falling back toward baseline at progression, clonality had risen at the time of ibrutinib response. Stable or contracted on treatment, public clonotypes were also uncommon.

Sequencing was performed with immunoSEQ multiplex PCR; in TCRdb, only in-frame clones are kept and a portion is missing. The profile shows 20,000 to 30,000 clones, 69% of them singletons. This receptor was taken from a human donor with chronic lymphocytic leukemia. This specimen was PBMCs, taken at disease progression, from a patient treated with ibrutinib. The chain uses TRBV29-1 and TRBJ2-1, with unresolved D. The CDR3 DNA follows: TGCAGCGCCGCCCCCCCGGCGGATGAGCAGTTCTTC. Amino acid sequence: CSAAPPADEQFF.